This TCR beta chain derives from a study of shared clonotypes between healthy human individuals. Broader study findings: Researchers sampled blood only, noting tissue repertoires likely differ. A handful of donors held approximately 4.5% of naive CD4 clonotypes in common. Memory subsets generally showed lower estimated richness than naive subsets.

Germline CDR1 reads MDHEN; CDR2 reads SYDVKM. The V segment lost 6 bases and the J segment 4 bases; nucleotides outside the gene matches: 9. This CDR3 is 15 amino acids long. In the sorted-subset replicate PCRs, approximately 200 ng DNA, around 30,000 T cell genomes, was used. Sequencing was performed with immunoSEQ multiplex PCR; in TCRdb, only in-frame clones are kept and a portion is missing. The data contain 2.3 million or so clones, over 85% of them singletons. As to this clone: No antigen is known for it.

V and J are TRBV28 and TRBJ2-5, with TRBD2 matching 9 bases. This receptor was obtained from a man younger than 35 in good health. Some clones in this sample may be carry-over from other donors' samples. The sample was naive CD4+ T cells from PBMCs. Subset denoted: CD45RA+ positively selected. This CDR3 is CASRAFAGGGETQYF. The CDR3 DNA follows: TGTGCCAGCAGGGCTTTTGCGGGAGGGGGAGAGACCCAGTACTTC.